This T cell receptor beta chain was obtained from a study of CD8+CD57+ T cells in acquired aplastic anemia. Those patients picked for sequencing had displayed CD8+CD57+ cell expansion on flow cytometry. When blood sampling took place, the patients had received no therapy. This CDR3 has 14 residues. Trimming cost V 6 bases and J 0 bases; bases outside gene matches: 4. In this sample, this clonotype turned up a few times. Given a much more abundant clone one base away, this may be a read error. No conserved phenylalanine or tryptophan is present at the end of the CDR3, so a read error is the likely explanation. Genomic DNA acted as the template from which TCR beta VDJ combination and CDR3 sequence profiling were carried out. TCRdb analysed the reads with MiXCR anew, one entry per CDR3 protein. Here the sample spans some 180,000 distinct CDR3 sequences, nearly 65% being singletons.

The sequenced material came from sorted CD4+, CD8+, or CD8+CD57+ T cells (not recorded which) from PBMCs. V and J are TRBV12-3 or TRBV12-4 and TRBJ1-1, with 7 bases aligning to TRBD1. This TCR came from a human donor with aplastic anemia. This CDR3 reads CASRNDRVNTEAFL. CDR3 in DNA: TGTGCCAGCAGAAATGACAGGGTGAACACTGAAGCTTTCCTT.